This TCR beta chain was retrieved from a study of T cell responses to AZD1222 COVID-19 vaccine. CDR1 KGHDR and CDR2 SFDVKD come from the germline V gene. The CDR3 spans 16 residues. V lost 3 bases and J lost 1, with 14 bases in between. Notes on the study in general: CD4 TCRs covered the whole spike, strongest at regions 160-218 and 743-854.

Sequencing was performed with immunoSEQ multiplex PCR; in TCRdb, only in-frame clones are kept and a portion is missing. Among about 64,000 clones, around 90% were seen once, and the ten largest hold about 6%. Regarding this clone: What it binds is not known.

The rearrangement joins TRBV24-1 to TRBJ2-5, with D possibly TRBD2 on 5 matching bases. This clonotype was obtained from an adult who received the MenACWY meningococcal vaccine as a control. The sample was peripheral blood, taken 28 days after the second dose of the MenACWY control vaccine. The CDR3 DNA reads TGTGCCACCAGTGATCCAAGAGGGTCCAGCCAAGAGACCCAGTACTTC. It codes for CATSDPRGSSQETQYF.